A selection of T cell receptor beta chains follows, all from one sample in a study of vaccination effects on CD4 cells after COVID-19. No cognate antigen is known for these TCRs. TCRdb's table, derived via immunoSEQ multiplex PCR, lists solely in-frame clones and lacks some. This sample carries fewer than 40,000 clones, less than 85% of them seen once, and the ten largest clones take under 4%. The sample consisted of CD4+ T cells from PBMCs cultured without peptide, taken before COVID-19 vaccination. The receptors were sampled from a human donor who received a COVID-19 vaccine. CDR3s include the opening cysteine and the closing phenylalanine or tryptophan. The D gene is left open where the match is weak. Clone size, where shown, is once, few, many, or a class for clones that have expanded.

v_call: TRBV5-1; d_call: TRBD1; clone_size: .; j_call: TRBJ2-7; cdr3_nt: TGCGCCAGCAGCTTGACCGGGACAGGGGGTTACGAGCAGTACTTC; cdr3_aa: CASSLTGTGGYEQYF
v_call: TRBV25-1; d_call: .; clone_size: .; j_call: TRBJ2-6; cdr3_nt: TGTGCCAGCAGTGAATTCTGGTCCTCTGGGGCCAACGTCCTGACTTTC; cdr3_aa: CASSEFWSSGANVLTF
v_call: TRBV3-1/TRBV3-2; d_call: .; clone_size: .; j_call: TRBJ2-7; cdr3_nt: TGTGCCAGCAGCCAAGAGGGGGGCTCCTACGAGCAGTACTTC; cdr3_aa: CASSQEGGSYEQYF
v_call: TRBV30; d_call: .; clone_size: .; j_call: TRBJ1-2; cdr3_nt: TGTGCCTGGAGTGGAGGTGGCTACACCTTC; cdr3_aa: CAWSGGGYTF
v_call: TRBV29-1; d_call: TRBD2; clone_size: .; j_call: TRBJ2-3; cdr3_nt: TGCAGCGTTGAAACGGGAGGTTGGGGAGATACGCAGTATTTT; cdr3_aa: CSVETGGWGDTQYF
v_call: TRBV4-2; d_call: .; clone_size: .; j_call: TRBJ2-3; cdr3_nt: TGTGCCAGCAGCCAAGAACGAGCCACAGATACGCAGTATTTT; cdr3_aa: CASSQERATDTQYF
v_call: TRBV13; d_call: .; clone_size: .; j_call: TRBJ2-2; cdr3_nt: TGTGCCAGCAGCTTATTTTTAGCCCCCGCCCTACGAGGGATAAACACCGGGGAGCTGTTTTTT; cdr3_aa: CASSLFLAPALRGINTGELFF
v_call: TRBV27; d_call: TRBD1; clone_size: .; j_call: TRBJ2-7; cdr3_nt: TGTGCCAGCAGTTCTCGGACAGGACGCCGGTACGAGCAGTACTTC; cdr3_aa: CASSSRTGRRYEQYF
v_call: TRBV2; d_call: TRBD1; clone_size: .; j_call: TRBJ1-5; cdr3_nt: TGTGCCAGCAGTGTCAGACAGGGCGGAAGCAATCAGCCCCAGCATTTT; cdr3_aa: CASSVRQGGSNQPQHF
v_call: TRBV15; d_call: .; clone_size: .; j_call: TRBJ2-3; cdr3_nt: TGTGCCACCAGCAGAGATATAACTTCACGAGGAACCACAGATACGCAGTATTTT; cdr3_aa: CATSRDITSRGTTDTQYF
v_call: TRBV9; d_call: .; clone_size: once; j_call: TRBJ1-5; cdr3_nt: TGTGCCAGCAGCGCCCCAGGGACCGCTCGCTATCAGCCCCAGCATTTT; cdr3_aa: CASSAPGTARYQPQHF
v_call: TRBV5-6; d_call: TRBD2; clone_size: few; j_call: TRBJ2-1; cdr3_nt: TGTGCCAGCAGCCCACCTAGCGGGAGTAATTATGAGCAGTTCTTC; cdr3_aa: CASSPPSGSNYEQFF
v_call: TRBV3-1/TRBV3-2; d_call: .; clone_size: .; j_call: TRBJ1-5; cdr3_nt: TGTGCCAGCAGCCAGGACCATAGCAATCAGCCCCAGCATTTT; cdr3_aa: CASSQDHSNQPQHF
v_call: TRBV7-8; d_call: TRBD2; clone_size: .; j_call: TRBJ2-7; cdr3_nt: TGTGCCAGCAGCTTAGGGGACTCGGCAGTAGCGGGGTATCACGAGCAGTACTTC; cdr3_aa: CASSLGDSAVAGYHEQYF
v_call: TRBV15; d_call: TRBD1; clone_size: .; j_call: TRBJ1-2; cdr3_nt: TGTGCCACCAGCAGAAGGACAGGGCCATATGGCTACACCTTC; cdr3_aa: CATSRRTGPYGYTF
v_call: TRBV20-1; d_call: .; clone_size: .; j_call: TRBJ2-1; cdr3_nt: TGCAGTGCTAGTAGGGGGGACAATGAGCAGTTCTTC; cdr3_aa: CSASRGDNEQFF
v_call: TRBV15; d_call: TRBD1; clone_size: .; j_call: TRBJ1-2; cdr3_nt: TGTGCCACCAGCGTACACAGGGGGCGGGATGGCTACACCTTC; cdr3_aa: CATSVHRGRDGYTF
v_call: TRBV6-5; d_call: .; clone_size: .; j_call: TRBJ1-4; cdr3_nt: TGTGCCAGCAGTTACTCGCAGAGGCAAAAACTGTTTTTT; cdr3_aa: CASSYSQRQKLFF
v_call: TRBV10-1; d_call: TRBD2; clone_size: .; j_call: TRBJ2-7; cdr3_nt: TGCGCCAGCAGTGAACAGCGGGGGGGTTTCTACGAGCAGTACTTC; cdr3_aa: CASSEQRGGFYEQYF
v_call: TRBV12-5; d_call: .; clone_size: .; j_call: TRBJ1-2; cdr3_nt: TGTGCTAGTGGTTTGCTGCACGGGACTGTTTATGGCTACACCTTC; cdr3_aa: CASGLLHGTVYGYTF
v_call: TRBV11-3; d_call: .; clone_size: once; j_call: TRBJ2-1; cdr3_nt: TGTGCCAGCAGCTTAGTCCAAGGGGGCTACAATGAGCAGTTCTTC; cdr3_aa: CASSLVQGGYNEQFF
v_call: TRBV5-6; d_call: .; clone_size: .; j_call: TRBJ1-2; cdr3_nt: TGTGCCAGCAGCCTCGAGGTGCTCTATGGCTACACCTTC; cdr3_aa: CASSLEVLYGYTF
v_call: TRBV6-6; d_call: .; clone_size: .; j_call: TRBJ2-7; cdr3_nt: TGTGCCAGCAGCTCCTCGACGGCCTCCTACGAGCAGTACTTC; cdr3_aa: CASSSSTASYEQYF
v_call: TRBV29-1; d_call: .; clone_size: .; j_call: TRBJ2-7; cdr3_nt: TGCAGCGTTAGCGGTCAAGGTAGCTACGAGCAGTACTTC; cdr3_aa: CSVSGQGSYEQYF
v_call: TRBV6-5; d_call: .; clone_size: .; j_call: TRBJ2-5; cdr3_nt: TGTGCCAGCAGATCCGGGACATACGAGACCCAGTACTTC; cdr3_aa: CASRSGTYETQYF